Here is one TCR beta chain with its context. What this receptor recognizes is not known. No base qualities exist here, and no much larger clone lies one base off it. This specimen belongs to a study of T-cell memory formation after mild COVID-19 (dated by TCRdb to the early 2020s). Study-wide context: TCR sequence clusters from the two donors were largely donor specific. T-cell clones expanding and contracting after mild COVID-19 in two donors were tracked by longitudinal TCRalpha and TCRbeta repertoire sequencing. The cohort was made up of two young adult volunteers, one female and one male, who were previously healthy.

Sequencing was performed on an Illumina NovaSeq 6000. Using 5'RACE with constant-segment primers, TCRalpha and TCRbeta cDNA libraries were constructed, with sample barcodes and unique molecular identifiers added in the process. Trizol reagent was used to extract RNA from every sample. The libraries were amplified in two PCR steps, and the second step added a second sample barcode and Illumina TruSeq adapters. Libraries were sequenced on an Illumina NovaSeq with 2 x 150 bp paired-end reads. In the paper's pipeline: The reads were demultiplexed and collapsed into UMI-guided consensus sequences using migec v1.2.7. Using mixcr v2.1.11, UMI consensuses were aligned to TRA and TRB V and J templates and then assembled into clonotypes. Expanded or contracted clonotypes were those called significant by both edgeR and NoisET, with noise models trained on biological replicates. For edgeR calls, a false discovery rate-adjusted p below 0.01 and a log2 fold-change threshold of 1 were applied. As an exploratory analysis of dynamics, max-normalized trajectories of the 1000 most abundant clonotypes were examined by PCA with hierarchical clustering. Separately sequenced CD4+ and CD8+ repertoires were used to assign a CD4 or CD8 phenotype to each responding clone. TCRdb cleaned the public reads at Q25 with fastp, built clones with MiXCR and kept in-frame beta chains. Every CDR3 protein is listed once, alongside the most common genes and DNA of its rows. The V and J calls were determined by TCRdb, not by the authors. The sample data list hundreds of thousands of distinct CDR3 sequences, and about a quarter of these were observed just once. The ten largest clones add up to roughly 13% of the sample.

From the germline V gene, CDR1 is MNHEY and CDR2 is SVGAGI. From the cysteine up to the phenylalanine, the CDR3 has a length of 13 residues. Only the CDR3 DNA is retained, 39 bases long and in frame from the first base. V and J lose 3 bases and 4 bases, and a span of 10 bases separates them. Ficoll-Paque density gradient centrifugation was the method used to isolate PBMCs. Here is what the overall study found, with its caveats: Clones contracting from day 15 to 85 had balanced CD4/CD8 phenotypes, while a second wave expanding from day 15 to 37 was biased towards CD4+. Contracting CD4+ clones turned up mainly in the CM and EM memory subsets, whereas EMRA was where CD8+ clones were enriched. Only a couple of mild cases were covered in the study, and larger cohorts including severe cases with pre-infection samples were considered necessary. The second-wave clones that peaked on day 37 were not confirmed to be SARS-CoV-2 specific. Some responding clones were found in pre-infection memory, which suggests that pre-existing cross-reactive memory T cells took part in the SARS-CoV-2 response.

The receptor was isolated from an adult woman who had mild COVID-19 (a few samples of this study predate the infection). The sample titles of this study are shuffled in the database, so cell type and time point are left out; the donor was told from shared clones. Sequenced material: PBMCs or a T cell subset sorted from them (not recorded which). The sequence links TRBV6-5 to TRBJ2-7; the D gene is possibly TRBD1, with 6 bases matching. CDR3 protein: CASSYLTGYEQYF. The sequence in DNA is TGTGCCAGCAGTTATCTTACAGGGTACGAGCAGTACTTC.